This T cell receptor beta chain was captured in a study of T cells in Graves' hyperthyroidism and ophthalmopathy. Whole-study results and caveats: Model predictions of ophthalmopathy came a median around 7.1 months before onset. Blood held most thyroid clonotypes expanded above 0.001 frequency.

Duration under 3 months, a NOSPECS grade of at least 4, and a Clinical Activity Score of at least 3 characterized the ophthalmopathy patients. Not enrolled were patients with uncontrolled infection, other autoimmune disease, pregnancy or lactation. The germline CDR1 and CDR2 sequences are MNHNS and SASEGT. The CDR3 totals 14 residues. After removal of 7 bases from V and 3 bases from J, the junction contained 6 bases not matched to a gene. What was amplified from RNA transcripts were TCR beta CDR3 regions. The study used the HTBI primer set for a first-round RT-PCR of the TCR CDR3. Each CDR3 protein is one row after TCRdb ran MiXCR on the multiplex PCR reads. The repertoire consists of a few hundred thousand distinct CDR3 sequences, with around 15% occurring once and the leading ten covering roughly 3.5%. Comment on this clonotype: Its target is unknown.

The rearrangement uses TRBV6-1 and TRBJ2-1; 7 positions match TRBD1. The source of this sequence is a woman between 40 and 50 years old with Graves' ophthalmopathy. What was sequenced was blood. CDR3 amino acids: CASTPRDSYNEQFF. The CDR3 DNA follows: TGTGCCAGCACCCCCCGGGACAGCTACAATGAGCAGTTCTTC.